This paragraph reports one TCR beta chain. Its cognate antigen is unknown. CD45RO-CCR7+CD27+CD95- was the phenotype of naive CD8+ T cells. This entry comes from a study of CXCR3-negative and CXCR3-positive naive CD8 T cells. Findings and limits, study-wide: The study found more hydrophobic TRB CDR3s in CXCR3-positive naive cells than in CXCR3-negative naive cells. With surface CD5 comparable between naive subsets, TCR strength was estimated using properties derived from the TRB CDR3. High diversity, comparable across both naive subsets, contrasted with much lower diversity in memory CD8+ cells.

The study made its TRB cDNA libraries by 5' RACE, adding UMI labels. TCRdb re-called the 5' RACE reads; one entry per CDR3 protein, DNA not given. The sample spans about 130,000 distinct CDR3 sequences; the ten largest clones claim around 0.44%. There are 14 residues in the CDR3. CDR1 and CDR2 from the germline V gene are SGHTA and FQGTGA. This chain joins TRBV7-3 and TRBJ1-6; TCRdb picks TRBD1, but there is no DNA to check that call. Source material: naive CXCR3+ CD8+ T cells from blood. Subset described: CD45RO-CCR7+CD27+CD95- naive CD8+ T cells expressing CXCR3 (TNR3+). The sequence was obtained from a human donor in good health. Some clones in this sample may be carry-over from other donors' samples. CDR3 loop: CASSLALAGAPLHF.